The TCR beta chain described here comes from a study of post-analysis software for immune sequencing data. General study points: By F measure, strong co-clustering occurred among samples prepared in the same batch. Patients had higher frequencies than controls of roughly five TRBV segments, including TRBV5-6, TRBV5-1 and TRBV20-1.

cDNA libraries for TCR beta contained unique molecular identifiers. The T cell input of roughly 1 to 11 million gave a few hundred thousand cDNA molecules. TCRdb itself ran the PCR reads through MiXCR, one entry per CDR3 protein. Of 350,000 to 450,000 distinct CDR3 sequences detected, around a third appear once; the ten largest clones hold 13%. The table lists this clonotype with a few counts. The antigen remains undetermined. Germline assignment: CDR1 MNHEY and CDR2 SMNVEV (reference sequence). V lost 4 bases and J lost 4; bases outside the gene matches: 0. The CDR3 extends over 14 amino acids. This TCR came from a girl aged 10-17 years with multiple sclerosis. The chain links TRBV27 to TRBJ2-5; 13 positions match TRBD2. The sample comprised blood. The CDR3 DNA sequence: TGTGCCAGCAGTTGGACTAGCGGGGGAGAGACCCAGTACTTC. As protein: CASSWTSGGETQYF.